This TCR beta chain emerged from a study of cytomegalovirus exposure and HLA in healthy donors. Study information: An early release of data contained tens of millions of unique TCRs, which came from HLA-typed donors.

This clone was found once. Its antigen remains unidentified. One end of the junction is discordant with germline, which a read error may explain. Whole-study findings and limits: The later analysis indicated that the majority of CMV-associated TCR beta chains appeared HLA-restricted. In all likelihood, a cluster of highly shared sequence variants was a sequencing artifact.

A multiplex PCR was run with 60 Vbeta primers and 13 Jbeta primers. Some clones are missing from TCRdb's copy, which holds only in-frame ones; the method was immunoSEQ multiplex PCR. Seen here are about 120,000 clones, approximately 79% observed once, and the top ten hold 2% to 2.5%. CDR3 size: 14 residues. Germline CDR1 and CDR2: SGDLS and YYNGEE. This sequence joins TRBV9 and TRBJ2-6, with D possibly TRBD1 on 6 matching bases. The TCR originated in a man under 40 in good health and CMV-seronegative. The sequencing input was PBMCs. CDR3 in amino acids: CASSTTGFINGLTF. The CDR3 region has the DNA TGTGCCAGCAGCACTACAGGGTTTATAAACGGCCTGACTTTC.